This passage covers 25 T cell receptor beta chains from one sample sequenced in a study of response to subunit inactivated influenza vaccine. TCRdb re-called the RT-PCR reads through MiXCR, storing one row per CDR3 protein. The sample lists 500,000 or so distinct CDR3 sequences; around 9.9% were seen once. Material: PBMCs from blood, obtained roughly 6 weeks after vaccination. These receptors all stem from a man aged 50-59 years who received an inactivated influenza vaccine.

The sample holds a few counts of this clonotype. V gene TRBV20-1 combines with J gene TRBJ2-3; D may be TRBD1 (7 bases). The V and J ends lost 5 bases and 2 bases respectively, with 20 bases between them. CDR1 is DFQATT and CDR2 is SNEGSKA in the germline V gene (reference sequence). The CDR3 runs 16 residues. The DNA for the CDR3 is TGCAGTGCTGGCGGGACAGCGATTTTAAACACAGATACGCAGTATTTT. Translation gives CSAGGTAILNTDTQYF.

The rearrangement links TRBV4-3 to TRBJ2-7; D gene unclear. The germline V gene has CDR1 LGHNA and CDR2 YSLEER. The V and J ends lost 0 bases and 5 bases respectively, with 17 bases between them. CDR3 length equals 16 residues. This CDR3 is CASSQDPPGTANEQYF. CDR3 DNA sequence: TGCGCCAGCAGCCAAGATCCCCCCGGTACTGCTAACGAGCAGTACTTC.

This clonotype was counted only a few times. The chain carries TRBV12-3 or TRBV12-4 and TRBJ2-3; 13 bases agree with TRBD2. The length of the CDR3 is 17 residues. Trimming cost V 4 bases and J 4 bases; bases outside gene matches: 8. The CDR3 is CASSYGLAGARADTQYF. The DNA for the CDR3 is TGTGCCAGCAGTTACGGACTAGCGGGGGCAAGGGCAGATACGCAGTATTTT.

This clonotype was recorded a few times. The genes are TRBV7-2 and TRBJ2-1; D perhaps matches TRBD2 (5 bases). In germline, CDR1 is SGHTA, CDR2 FQGNSA. Trimming removed 5 bases from V and 14 bases from J, with 22 bases in between. The CDR3 totals 14 residues. The CDR3 nucleotides are TGTGCCAGCAGCCCATCGCGGAGGAATAAGGTGAAGTTCTTC. Residues: CASSPSRRNKVKFF.

The chain is built from TRBV10-3 and TRBJ2-3; either TRBD1 or TRBD2 may fit D (6 bases each). V gave up 5 bases and J gave up 2 bases, with 23 bases separating them. The CDR3 is 18 amino acids. The germline V gene encodes CDR1 ENHRY and CDR2 SYGVKD. CDR3 nucleotides: TGTGCCATCAGTCTGGAGAGGGGGGCCCACCAGCCCACAGATACGCAGTATTTT. Translation gives CAISLERGAHQPTDTQYF.

The chain links TRBV7-2 to TRBJ2-7; 8 bases agree with TRBD1. Trimming took 0 bases from V and 5 from J; bases not matched to a gene: 9. The length of the CDR3 is 16 residues. Germline CDR1 and CDR2: SGHTA and FQGNSA. The CDR3, as DNA: TGTGCCAGCAGCTTAGCGTTTTGGACAGGGAACCACGAGCAGTACTTC. Its translation: CASSLAFWTGNHEQYF.

This clonotype came up a few times. This CDR3 is CASSLGLNRETDTQYF. CDR3 nucleotides: TGTGCCAGCAGCTTAGGGTTGAACAGGGAAACAGATACGCAGTATTTT. The V gene is TRBV7-2, the J gene TRBJ2-3; D might be TRBD1 (6 bases). The CDR3 extends over 16 amino acids. Trimming stripped 1 base from V and 3 bases from J, with 14 bases between. CDR1 is SGHTA, CDR2 FQGNSA, per germline.

This rearrangement joins TRBV11-1 to TRBJ2-6, with a tentative D call TRBD1 (7 bases). Trimming took 7 bases from V and 0 from J, leaving 19 bases between them. Germline assignment: CDR1 SGHAT and CDR2 FQDESV (reference sequence). The CDR3 covers 18 residues. The CDR3: CASTQGGGRSSGANVLTF. In nucleotides, the CDR3 is TGTGCCAGCACCCAGGGGGGCGGAAGAAGCTCTGGGGCCAACGTCCTGACTTTC.

This clonotype was counted only a few times. The chain uses TRBV27 and TRBJ2-3; 9 positions agree with TRBD1. CDR1 and CDR2 (germline): MNHEY, SMNVEV (reference sequence). Trimming at V came to 5 bases and at J to 6 bases, leaving 6 bases not matched to a gene. This CDR3 is built from 14 residues. The CDR3 spells CASSPGQGWDTQYF. The CDR3 coding sequence is TGTGCCAGCAGTCCGGGACAGGGTTGGGATACGCAGTATTTT.

This clonotype was recorded a few times. The chain joins TRBV12-3 or TRBV12-4 to TRBJ2-2, with a possible D match to TRBD2 (6 bases). Between the trimmed V and J ends, which lost 3 bases and 7 bases, there was a span of 9 bases. The CDR3 length is 13 residues. CDR3 DNA sequence: TGTGCCAGCAGTTTGGGACTGTTCGGGGAGCTGTTTTTT. Translated, it gives CASSLGLFGELFF.

This clonotype was seen repeatedly, ten times or more. The chain has TRBV20-1 and TRBJ2-1; D unresolved. The CDR3 contains 13 residues. V was clipped by 1 base and J by 6 bases, with 10 bases between them. Germline lookup yields CDR1 DFQATT and CDR2 SNEGSKA (reference sequence). CDR3 residues: CSARVPTFNEQFF. In DNA, the CDR3 is TGCAGTGCTAGAGTCCCAACTTTCAATGAGCAGTTCTTC.

This clonotype was observed many times. The chain uses TRBV29-1 and TRBJ2-3; 12 positions agree with TRBD1. Losses at the gene ends were 6 bases for V and 9 bases for J; bases not matched to a gene: 10. CDR1 and CDR2 (germline): SQVTM, ANQGSEA. This CDR3 is 14 amino acids long. CDR3 in amino acids: CSVITGTGGWTQYF. The DNA for the CDR3 is TGCAGCGTGATAACCGGGACAGGGGGCTGGACGCAGTATTTT.

The chain joins TRBV6-1 to TRBJ2-3; TRBD2 aligns across 7 bases. The germline V gene encodes CDR1 MNHNS and CDR2 SASEGT. CDR3 length: 15 residues. Losses at the gene ends were 5 bases for V and 5 bases for J; bases not matched to a gene: 10. The CDR3 bases are TGTGCCAGCAGTCCTTCCGGGGGGTTCCAAGATACGCAGTATTTT. Translation gives CASSPSGGFQDTQYF.

In its sample, this clonotype was seen a few times. The CDR3, as DNA: TGCAGCGTCCCTAGCGGGAGACAAGAGACCCAGTACTTC. The encoded protein is CSVPSGRQETQYF. The chain links TRBV29-1 to TRBJ2-5; 10 nucleotides agree with TRBD2. CDR3 length equals 13 residues. Germline V gene sequence: CDR1 SQVTM, CDR2 ANQGSEA. V lost 6 bases and J lost 2; bases outside the gene matches: 3.

This clonotype was counted ten times or more. The rearrangement uses TRBV20-1 and TRBJ2-2; TRBD2 matches 7 bases. V gave up 0 bases and J gave up 2 bases; unmatched junction bases: 6. This CDR3 spans 16 amino acids. The germline V gene has CDR1 DFQATT and CDR2 SNEGSKA (reference sequence). The CDR3 spells CSARDAASGNTGELFF. Written as DNA, the CDR3 is TGCAGTGCTAGAGATGCGGCTAGCGGAAACACCGGGGAGCTGTTTTTT.

CDR3 sequence reads: CASSAQGITNEQFF. The CDR3 region has the DNA TGTGCCAGCAGTGCCCAGGGGATCACCAATGAGCAGTTCTTC. This chain joins TRBV12-3 or TRBV12-4 and TRBJ2-1; tentative D call: TRBD1 (6 bases). This CDR3 is built from 14 residues. The germline V and J ends were trimmed by 5 bases and 6 bases, with 14 bases remaining between them.

In its sample, this clonotype was seen many times. The chain recombines TRBV4-1 with TRBJ1-1; D unclear. CDR3 length: 15 residues. V dropped 0 bases and J dropped 2 bases, with 10 bases sitting between them. CDR1 is MGHRA, CDR2 YSYEKL, per germline. CDR3 amino acids: CASSQETTVNTEAFF. The DNA for the CDR3 is TGCGCCAGCAGCCAAGAGACGACGGTTAACACTGAAGCTTTCTTT.

Many counts were recorded for this clonotype. The CDR3 here is CASSQKSGTSGRLNEQFF. The CDR3 DNA reads as TGTGCCAGCAGCCAGAAAAGCGGCACTAGCGGGAGGTTAAATGAGCAGTTCTTC. The chain employs TRBV7-8 and TRBJ2-1, with 12 bases that match TRBD2. Germline-derived CDR1 and CDR2 are SGHVS and FQNEAQ. V was pared by 5 bases and J by 7 bases, with 15 bases of the junction left unmatched. This CDR3 has 18 residues.

The rearrangement links TRBV7-9 to TRBJ2-7; 8 nucleotides line up with TRBD1. CDR1 SEHNR and CDR2 FQNEAQ come from the germline V gene (reference sequence). This CDR3 is 15 amino acids long. V lost 5 bases to trimming and J lost 7 bases; unmatched junction nucleotides: 13. CDR3 DNA sequence: TGTGCCAGCAGCCGCCCTGGGGGCAGGGGGCGAGAGCAGTACTTC. The encoded protein is CASSRPGGRGREQYF.

The V gene is TRBV20-1, the J gene TRBJ2-7, with a possible D match to TRBD1 (6 bases). The germline gives CDR1 DFQATT, CDR2 SNEGSKA (reference sequence). V was clipped by 6 bases and J by 5 bases, with 11 bases between them. CDR3 length equals 11 residues. The CDR3 reads CSARGSHEQYF. The CDR3 bases are TGCAGTGCCAGGGGTTCCCACGAGCAGTACTTC.

The sample holds many counts of this clonotype. This sequence joins TRBV7-2 and TRBJ2-1, with 10 bases identical to TRBD1. Germline CDR1 SGHTA, CDR2 FQGNSA. The CDR3 spans 15 residues. V dropped 5 bases and J dropped 5; count of bases not matched to a gene: 6. CDR3 DNA sequence: TGTGCCAGCAGCCCGGACAGGGGGAACCACAATGAGCAGTTCTTC. Protein: CASSPDRGNHNEQFF.

The CDR3, as DNA: TGTGCCAGCAGTTTTTACGGGAGGGCCAATGAGCAGTTCTTC. This translates into CASSFYGRANEQFF. The rearrangement uses TRBV27 and TRBJ2-1, with 8 bases that match TRBD2. The CDR3 covers 14 residues. The J segment lost 6 bases and the V segment lost 3 bases, leaving 4 bases of the junction unmatched. Germline V gives CDR1 MNHEY, CDR2 SMNVEV (reference sequence).

This clonotype was observed a handful of times. V usage is TRBV28 and J usage is TRBJ1-4; 7 bases are shared with TRBD1. J gave up 4 bases and V 3 bases, and 2 bases lay outside the gene matches. The CDR3 contains 14 residues. Germline CDR1 and CDR2: MDHEN and SYDVKM. CDR3 DNA sequence: TGTGCCAGCAGTTTTACAGGGGTTAATGAAAAACTGTTTTTT. Protein product: CASSFTGVNEKLFF.

The rearrangement uses TRBV11-3 and TRBJ2-5, with a possible D match to TRBD2 (6 bases). Trimming pared 1 base from V and 5 bases from J, leaving 14 bases between. The CDR3 sequence is 15 residues long. Looked up from germline, CDR1 is SGHNT and CDR2 is YENEEA. CDR3 protein: CASSLGRGLEETQYF. DNA for the CDR3: TGTGCCAGCAGCTTAGGCCGGGGGTTGGAGGAGACCCAGTACTTC.

This clonotype was detected many times. Here the CDR3 DNA reads TGTGCCAGCAGCCTGGGAGCAGCGGCGGGGCCCCTCCACTTT. It yields the protein CASSLGAAAGPLHF. V is TRBV12-3 or TRBV12-4 and J is TRBJ1-6; D uncertain. The CDR3 runs 14 residues. V dropped 6 bases and J dropped 13 bases, with 19 bases sitting between them.